A single T cell receptor beta chain is shown here with its context. Its antigen is unidentified. Germline assignment: CDR1 MNHEY and CDR2 SMNVEV (reference sequence). V lost 1 base to trimming and J lost 6 bases, with 15 bases between them. The CDR3 length is 16 residues. These data come from a study of T cell responses to AZD1222 COVID-19 vaccine. Study overall: Analysis merged second doses at about 4 or about 12 weeks.

General study findings and limits: Nearly half of unique spike-specific TCRs reportedly avoided B.1.351 and B.1.1.7 mutated regions. Breadth and depth of Spike-specific TCRs rose after two AZD1222 doses.

Here immunoSEQ multiplex PCR was the method, and the copy in TCRdb shows in-frame clones only, minus some. The table has around 120,000 clones, about 92% seen once. Sequenced here: peripheral blood, sampled on day 0 of AZD1222 vaccination. This receptor was taken from an adult in good health. The chain links TRBV27 to TRBJ2-2; D not resolved. In DNA form, the CDR3 reads TGTGCCAGCAGTTTATTGGAGTCCCCTGGGCCCGGGGAGCTGTTTTTT. Translated, it gives CASSLLESPGPGELFF.